Detailed here is one TCR beta chain. Trimming left V 0 bases short and J 7 bases short, with 25 bases between. The CDR3 consists of 18 residues. Germline CDR1 MGHRA, CDR2 YSYEKL. These data are taken from a study of read filtering for tumor transcriptome and immune sequencing. Study-level background: Revised staging placed roughly 8 patients in R-ISS I, about 16 in II, 7 in III.

This library used approximately 390 ng RNA and molecular barcoded adaptors spanning alpha/delta and beta/gamma chains. TCRdb redid the calling of the reads with MiXCR, one entry per CDR3 protein. The data hold around 130,000 distinct CDR3 sequences, with around 13% observed a single time. The source material was a population of CD138-negative cells sorted from bone marrow. This clonotype was obtained from a donor aged 40 or over with multiple myeloma. V is TRBV4-1 and J is TRBJ2-7; maybe TRBD2 (6 bases). The CDR3 region has the DNA TGCGCCAGCAGCCAAGATCCCCTTACAACGAGACTAGAGAAAGAGCAGTACTTC. This translates into CASSQDPLTTRLEKEQYF.